This T cell receptor beta chain was captured in a study of OX40 agonist ivuxolimab in advanced cancers. Whole-study context: Participants, 82.7% male, averaged approximately 65 years of age, ranging from about 20 to 80. Of the patients, three showed partial responses, one with hepatocellular carcinoma and two with cutaneous melanoma.

General study findings and limits: The study observed clonal expansion of CD4+ and CD8+ blood T cells by week 6 at 0.1 to 3.0 mg/kg. The study found that CD8+ T cells averaged more expanded clones than CD4+.

Assay used: immunoSEQ multiplex PCR; TCRdb lists only in-frame clones, some missing. The repertoire holds over 75,000 clones, with under 95% as singletons. Germline V lookup: CDR1 SGDLS, CDR2 YYNGEE. The CDR3 loop spans 15 amino acids. Trimming cost V 1 base and J 5 bases, with 14 bases left between them. This clone appeared once. Its antigen is undetermined. The receptor was derived from an adult with an advanced solid tumor such as melanoma, head and neck, liver or kidney cancer. The V call is TRBV9, the J call TRBJ2-3; D possibly corresponds to TRBD2 (6 bases). The sequencing used CD4+ or CD8+ T cells sorted from blood, collected in a trial of the OX40 agonist ivuxolimab. Here the CDR3 DNA reads TGTGCCAGCAGCGTATGGGCGGGAAGCTTAGATACGCAGTATTTT. Translating gives CASSVWAGSLDTQYF.